The subject of this entry is one T cell receptor (beta chain). As yet, its antigen is unknown. This entry belongs to a study of cytomegalovirus exposure and HLA in healthy donors. Study-wide results and limits: Later analysis associated a missense DCLRE1C variant with TCR beta V- and J-gene trimming. The number of N-insertions in an Asian-associated ancestry cluster was reportedly below the 666-donor mean in a later analysis.

The germline CDR1 and CDR2 sequences are MNHNY and SVGAGI (reference sequence). The CDR3 loop spans 15 amino acids. Unmatched junction bases numbered 5, after V lost 5 bases and J lost 3 bases. Primers included in the PCR were 60 Vbeta and 13 Jbeta primers. Sequencing used immunoSEQ multiplex PCR; TCRdb keeps in-frame clones, though not all of them. The data contain under 250,000 clones, around three quarters of them seen just once; the ten biggest clones take up about 1.9%. This rearrangement joins TRBV6-6 to TRBJ2-1, with 9 bases identical to TRBD2. The sample taken for sequencing was PBMCs. The sequence came from a young man in good health and CMV-seronegative. The CDR3 DNA reads TGTGCCAGCAGTCCCCTAGCGGGACTCTACAATGAGCAGTTCTTC. Amino acid sequence: CASSPLAGLYNEQFF.